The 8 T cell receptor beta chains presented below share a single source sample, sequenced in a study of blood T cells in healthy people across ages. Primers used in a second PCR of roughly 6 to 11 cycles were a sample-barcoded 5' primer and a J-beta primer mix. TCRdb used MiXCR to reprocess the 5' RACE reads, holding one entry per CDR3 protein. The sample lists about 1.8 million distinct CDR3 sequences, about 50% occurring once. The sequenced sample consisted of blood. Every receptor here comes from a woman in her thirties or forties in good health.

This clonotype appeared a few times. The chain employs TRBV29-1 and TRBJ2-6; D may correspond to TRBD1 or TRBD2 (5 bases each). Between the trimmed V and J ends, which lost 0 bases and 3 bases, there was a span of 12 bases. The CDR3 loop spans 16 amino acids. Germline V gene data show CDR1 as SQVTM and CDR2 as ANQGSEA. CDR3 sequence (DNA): TGCAGCGTTGAAGATTACGGGACGAGTGGGGCCAACGTCCTGACTTTC. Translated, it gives CSVEDYGTSGANVLTF.

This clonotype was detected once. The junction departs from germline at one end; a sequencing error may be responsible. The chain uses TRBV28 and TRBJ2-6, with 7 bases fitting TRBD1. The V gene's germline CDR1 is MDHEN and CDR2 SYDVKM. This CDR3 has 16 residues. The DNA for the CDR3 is TGTGCCAGCAGTCCCCACAGGGGATCTGGGGCCCACGTCCTGACTTTC. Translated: CASSPHRGSGAHVLTF.

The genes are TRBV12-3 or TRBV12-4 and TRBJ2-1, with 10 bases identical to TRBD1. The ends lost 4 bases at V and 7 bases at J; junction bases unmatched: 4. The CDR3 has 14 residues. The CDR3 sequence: CASSYPDRGNEQFF. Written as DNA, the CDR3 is TGTGCCAGCAGTTACCCGGACAGGGGGAATGAGCAGTTCTTC.

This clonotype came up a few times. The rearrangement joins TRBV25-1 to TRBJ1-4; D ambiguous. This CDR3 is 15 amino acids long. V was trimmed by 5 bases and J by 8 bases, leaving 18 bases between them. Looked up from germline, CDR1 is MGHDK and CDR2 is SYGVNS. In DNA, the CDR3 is TGTGCCAGCAGTAATACGCGGGCTACGGGAGAAAAACTGTTTTTT. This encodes CASSNTRATGEKLFF.

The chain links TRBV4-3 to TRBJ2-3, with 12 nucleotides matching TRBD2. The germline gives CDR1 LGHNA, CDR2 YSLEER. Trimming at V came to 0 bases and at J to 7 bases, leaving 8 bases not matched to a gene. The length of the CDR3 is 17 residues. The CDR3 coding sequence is TGCGCCAGCAGCCAAGAACCCCCTAGCGGGGGGGCTCATACGCAGTATTTT. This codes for CASSQEPPSGGAHTQYF.

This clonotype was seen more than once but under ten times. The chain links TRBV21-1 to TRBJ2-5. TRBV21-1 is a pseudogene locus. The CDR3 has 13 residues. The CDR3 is CANYYSQDRTQYF. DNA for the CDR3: TGTGCCAACTATTACTCTCAGGATCGGACCCAGTACTTC.

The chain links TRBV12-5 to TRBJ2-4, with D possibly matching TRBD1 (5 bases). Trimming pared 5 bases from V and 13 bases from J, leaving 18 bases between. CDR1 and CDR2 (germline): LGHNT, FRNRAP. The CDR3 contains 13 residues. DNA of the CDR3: TGTGCTAGTGGTAGGTCAGGGTCCGAGGAGCAGTACTTC. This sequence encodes CASGRSGSEEQYF.

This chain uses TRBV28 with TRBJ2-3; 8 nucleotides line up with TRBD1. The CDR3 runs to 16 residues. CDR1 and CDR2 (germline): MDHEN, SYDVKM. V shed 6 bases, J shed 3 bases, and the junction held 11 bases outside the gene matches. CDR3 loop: CASSFGQGFGTDTQYF. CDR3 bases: TGTGCCAGCAGCTTCGGACAGGGATTCGGGACAGATACGCAGTATTTT.